Described below is a single T cell receptor beta chain sequence and its context. As yet, its antigen is unknown. The sample belongs to a study of STAT5B mutations in CD4+ large granular lymphocyte leukemia. Study information: The CDR3 'QG' motif was associated with a particular HLA allele among healthy donors. Whole-study results and caveats: 8/27 top patient clones versus 2/35 control clones were TRBV06-family.

The survey-level immunoSEQ assay was used. As processed by the authors: Lowest detectable productive clonotype frequency was 2.59 x 10-5. TCRdb's copy holds only in-frame clones and misses some; the assay was immunoSEQ multiplex PCR. V and J calls and clone size are copied from that table; D and trimming were computed from the DNA. Of 30,000 to 40,000 clones listed, 65% to 80% are singletons. The CDR3 contains 17 residues. CDR1 and CDR2 (germline): SGHNT, YYREEE (reference sequence). The V segment lost 0 bases and the J segment 7 bases; nucleotides outside the gene matches: 11. The sequence derives from a human donor in good health. The chain has TRBV5-4 and TRBJ1-4, with TRBD1 identical over 8 bases. The sequencing sample was made of CD4+ T cells from blood buffy coats. The CDR3, as DNA: TGTGCCAGCAGCTTGGTCGGACAGGGCTCTTCGGGTGAAAAACTGTTTTTT. It is translated as CASSLVGQGSSGEKLFF.